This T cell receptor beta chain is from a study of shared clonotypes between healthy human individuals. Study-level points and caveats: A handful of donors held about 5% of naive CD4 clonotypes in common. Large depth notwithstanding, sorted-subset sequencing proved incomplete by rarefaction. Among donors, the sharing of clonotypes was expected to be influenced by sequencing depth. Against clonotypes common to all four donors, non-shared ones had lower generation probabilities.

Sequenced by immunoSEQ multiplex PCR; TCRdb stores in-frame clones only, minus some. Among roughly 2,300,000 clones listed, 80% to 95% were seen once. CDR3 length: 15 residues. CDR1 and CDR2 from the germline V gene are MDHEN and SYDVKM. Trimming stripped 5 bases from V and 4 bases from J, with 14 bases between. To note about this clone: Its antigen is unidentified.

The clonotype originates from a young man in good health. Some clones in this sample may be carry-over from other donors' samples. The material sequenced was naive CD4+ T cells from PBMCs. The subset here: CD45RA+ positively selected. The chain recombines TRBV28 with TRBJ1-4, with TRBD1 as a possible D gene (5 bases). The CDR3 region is CASSPPWGINEKLFF. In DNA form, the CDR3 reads TGTGCCAGCAGTCCCCCATGGGGCATTAATGAAAAACTGTTTTTT.